These T cell receptor beta chains were read from a single sample in a study of cytomegalovirus exposure and HLA in healthy donors. Assay used: immunoSEQ multiplex PCR; TCRdb lists only in-frame clones, some missing. This table holds roughly 150,000 clones, 76% found once. Sample: PBMCs. The origin of the receptors is a male donor in good health and CMV-seronegative. The CDR3 runs from the conserved cysteine through the conserved F or W. The order of the fields is V gene, D gene, J gene, clone size, CDR3 DNA, CDR3 protein. The D gene is left open where the match is weak. Clone size, where shown, is once, few, many, or a class for clones that have expanded.

V gene: TRBV6-5; D gene: .; J gene: TRBJ1-1; clone size: .; CDR3 DNA: TGTGCCAGCAGTTGGGGACATTCAGCTTTCTTT; CDR3 protein: CASSWGHSAFF
V gene: TRBV6-5; D gene: .; J gene: TRBJ2-5; clone size: .; CDR3 DNA: TGTGCCAGCAGTTACTCCGACAGGGAGACCCAGTACTTC; CDR3 protein: CASSYSDRETQYF
V gene: TRBV4-1; D gene: .; J gene: TRBJ1-3; clone size: .; CDR3 DNA: TGCGCCAGCAGCCAAGTCCAGGGGACTGGAAACACCATATATTTT; CDR3 protein: CASSQVQGTGNTIYF
V gene: TRBV5-6; D gene: TRBD1; J gene: TRBJ2-1; clone size: .; CDR3 DNA: TGTGCCAGCAGCTTAGGGACAGCCAATGAGCAGTTCTTC; CDR3 protein: CASSLGTANEQFF
V gene: TRBV6-1; D gene: .; J gene: TRBJ2-7; clone size: once; CDR3 DNA: TGTGCCAGCAGCCGCTTCGGGCAGGGCTACGAGCAGTACTTC; CDR3 protein: CASSRFGQGYEQYF
V gene: TRBV19; D gene: .; J gene: TRBJ1-5; clone size: few; CDR3 DNA: TGTGCCAGCCACTGGGAGGCACCGAGCAATCAGCCCCAGCATTTT; CDR3 protein: CASHWEAPSNQPQHF
V gene: TRBV7-2; D gene: .; J gene: TRBJ2-1; clone size: .; CDR3 DNA: TGTGCCAGCAGCTTACTAGGGGGTATCAATGAGCAGTTCTTC; CDR3 protein: CASSLLGGINEQFF
V gene: TRBV19; D gene: TRBD2; J gene: TRBJ2-7; clone size: .; CDR3 DNA: TGTGCCAGTAGTCTCAGTGGCGGGAGCTCCTACGAGCAGTACTTC; CDR3 protein: CASSLSGGSSYEQYF
V gene: TRBV27; D gene: TRBD1; J gene: TRBJ1-5; clone size: .; CDR3 DNA: TGTGCCAGCAGTTTACTGGGGGACAGGGGATTTAGCAATCAGCCCCAGCATTTT; CDR3 protein: CASSLLGDRGFSNQPQHF
V gene: TRBV7-2; D gene: TRBD2; J gene: TRBJ2-7; clone size: .; CDR3 DNA: TGTGCCAGCAGCCTCCGGACTAGCGGGGGTTACGAGCAGTACTTC; CDR3 protein: CASSLRTSGGYEQYF
V gene: TRBV5-1; D gene: TRBD1; J gene: TRBJ2-7; clone size: .; CDR3 DNA: TGCGCCAGCGGGACAGAAACCTACGAGCAGTACTTC; CDR3 protein: CASGTETYEQYF
V gene: TRBV9; D gene: TRBD2; J gene: TRBJ2-1; clone size: .; CDR3 DNA: TGTGCCAGCAGTCGAGGACTAGCGGGGTCCTCCTACAATGAGCAGTTCTTC; CDR3 protein: CASSRGLAGSSYNEQFF
V gene: TRBV6-6; D gene: TRBD1; J gene: TRBJ1-5; clone size: .; CDR3 DNA: TGTGCCATCGGACAGGCGAGTATCAATCAGCCCCAGCATTTT; CDR3 protein: CAIGQASINQPQHF
V gene: TRBV7-3; D gene: .; J gene: TRBJ2-1; clone size: .; CDR3 DNA: TGTGCCAGCAGCTTAAACGCCGGGACATCCAATGAGCAGTTCTTC; CDR3 protein: CASSLNAGTSNEQFF
V gene: TRBV15; D gene: TRBD1; J gene: TRBJ2-3; clone size: .; CDR3 DNA: TGTGCCGTAGCCGGGGACAGGGGGATACCCACAGATACGCAGTATTTT; CDR3 protein: CAVAGDRGIPTDTQYF
V gene: TRBV9; D gene: TRBD2; J gene: TRBJ2-7; clone size: .; CDR3 DNA: TGTGCCAGCAGCCCGATAGCGGGAGGGGTCTACGAGCAGTACTTC; CDR3 protein: CASSPIAGGVYEQYF
V gene: TRBV14; D gene: .; J gene: TRBJ1-6; clone size: few; CDR3 DNA: TGTGCCAGCAGCCAAGATGGGGGGGCCTCACCCCTCCACTTT; CDR3 protein: CASSQDGGASPLHF
V gene: TRBV4-2; D gene: TRBD1; J gene: TRBJ2-4; clone size: .; CDR3 DNA: TGTGCCAGCAGCCAAGATATGGGACAGTCTCTCAAAAACATTCAGTACTTC; CDR3 protein: CASSQDMGQSLKNIQYF
V gene: TRBV18; D gene: .; J gene: TRBJ1-6; clone size: .; CDR3 DNA: TGTGCCAGCTCACCACCGGTTCTTGGCTCCTCACCCCTCCACTTT; CDR3 protein: CASSPPVLGSSPLHF
V gene: TRBV19; D gene: .; J gene: TRBJ2-2; clone size: .; CDR3 DNA: TGTGCCAGTAGTAGCGAGTTCACCGGGGAGCTGTTTTTT; CDR3 protein: CASSSEFTGELFF
V gene: TRBV4-3; D gene: TRBD2; J gene: TRBJ2-7; clone size: .; CDR3 DNA: TGCGCCAGCAGCCAAGAGCGAGCGGGGGCCTACGAGCAGTACTTC; CDR3 protein: CASSQERAGAYEQYF
V gene: TRBV5-1; D gene: .; J gene: TRBJ2-5; clone size: .; CDR3 DNA: TGCGCCAGCAGAAGGGCGGGTCAAGAGACCCAGTACTTC; CDR3 protein: CASRRAGQETQYF
V gene: TRBV5-1; D gene: .; J gene: TRBJ2-5; clone size: .; CDR3 DNA: TGCGCCAGCAGCTTTTTTGGGGGGGCGAAAGAGACCCAGTACTTC; CDR3 protein: CASSFFGGAKETQYF